This TCR beta chain emerged from a study of spatial heterogeneity in lung cancer. Stated time point: sample taken at primary tumor resection. The CDR3 consists of 17 residues. After removal of 6 bases from V and 2 bases from J, the junction contained 8 bases not matched to a gene. Germline V gives CDR1 SGHRS, CDR2 YFSETQ. This clonotype was counted at least ten times. Its antigen is unknown. Findings and limits, study-wide: Expanded alpha and beta TCR counts within tumors tracked tumor mutation counts.

One entry per CDR3 protein, called by TCRdb with MiXCR from the 5' RACE reads. The table has over 10,000 distinct CDR3 sequences, approximately 2.9% seen once; the top ten hold about a sixth. The receptor was isolated from a male donor with early-stage non-small cell lung cancer. The chain is built from TRBV5-1 and TRBJ2-5, with TRBD2 matching 15 bases. The sequencing here drew on lung tumor tissue, taken at surgery. The CDR3 nucleotides are TGCGCCAGCACCCCGGGACTAGCGGGGGGACCGCAAGAGACCCAGTACTTC. Protein sequence: CASTPGLAGGPQETQYF. The full variable domain, completed using reference TRBV5-1 and TRBJ2-5, is KAGVTQTPRYLIKTRGQQVTLSCSPISGHRSVSWYQQTPGQGLQFLFEYFSETQRNKGNFPGRFSGRQFSNSRSEMNVSTLELGDSALYLCASTPGLAGGPQETQYFGPGTRLLVL.